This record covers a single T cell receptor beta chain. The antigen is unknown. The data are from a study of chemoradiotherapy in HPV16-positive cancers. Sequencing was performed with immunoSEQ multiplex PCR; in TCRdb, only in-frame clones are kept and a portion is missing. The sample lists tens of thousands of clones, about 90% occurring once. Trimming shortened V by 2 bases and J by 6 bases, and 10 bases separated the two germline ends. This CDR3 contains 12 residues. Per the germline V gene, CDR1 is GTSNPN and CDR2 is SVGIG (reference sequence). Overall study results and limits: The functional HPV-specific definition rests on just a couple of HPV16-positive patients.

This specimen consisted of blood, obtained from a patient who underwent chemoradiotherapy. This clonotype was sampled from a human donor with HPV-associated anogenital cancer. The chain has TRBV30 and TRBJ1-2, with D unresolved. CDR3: CAWSHTPNGYTF. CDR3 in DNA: TGTGCCTGGAGTCACACCCCCAATGGCTACACCTTC.